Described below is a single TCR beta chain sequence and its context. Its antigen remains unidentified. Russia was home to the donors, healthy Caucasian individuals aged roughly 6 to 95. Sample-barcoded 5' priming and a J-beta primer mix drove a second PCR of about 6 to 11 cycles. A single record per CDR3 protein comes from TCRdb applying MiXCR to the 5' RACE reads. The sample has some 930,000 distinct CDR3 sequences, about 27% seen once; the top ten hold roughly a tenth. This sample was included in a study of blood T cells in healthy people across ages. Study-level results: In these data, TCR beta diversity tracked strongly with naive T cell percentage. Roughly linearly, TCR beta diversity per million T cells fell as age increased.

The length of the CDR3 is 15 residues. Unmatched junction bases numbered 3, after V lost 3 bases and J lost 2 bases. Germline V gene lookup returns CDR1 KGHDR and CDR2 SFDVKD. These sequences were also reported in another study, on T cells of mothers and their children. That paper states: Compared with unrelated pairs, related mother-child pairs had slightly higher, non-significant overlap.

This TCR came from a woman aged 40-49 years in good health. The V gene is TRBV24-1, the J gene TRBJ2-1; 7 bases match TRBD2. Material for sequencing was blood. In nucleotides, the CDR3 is TGTGCCACCAGTGATGTCCGGGGGGCCTACAATGAGCAGTTCTTC. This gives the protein CATSDVRGAYNEQFF.